This T cell receptor beta chain was obtained from a study of identical twins (dated by TCRdb to 2015 to 2016). For the study in its entirety: The study deep-sequenced TCR alpha and beta repertoires from monozygotic twins, unrelated adults of various ages and cord blood to test whether fetal clonotypes persist. To rule out contamination, the twin experiments were replicated at different times with different library preparation protocols. The study at large found these results: A weaker excess of twin sharing was found in beta out-of-frame sequences because the signal-to-noise ratio was lowered by fewer shared sequences. Abundant cord blood beta clonotypes carried fewer insertions; young adult naive repertoires showed a weaker similar trend, while memory repertoires showed none. Conclusions relied on cross-sectional statistical analysis, since the same donors could not be followed over many years. Compared with coincidental sharing between unrelated individuals, out-of-frame TCR alpha sequences shared between twins showed an excess of sequences with low generation probability. Out-of-frame TCR alpha sharing in monozygotic twins was systematically underestimated by recombination models, whereas sharing between unrelated individuals was in agreement with the recombination models. Zero-insertion analyses could be partly confounded by invariant T cells such as MAIT and iNKT, though diverse VJ usage argued against such confounding for most clonotypes.

V drops 4 bases and J drops 6 bases, leaving 15 bases in between. The CDR3 runs 15 amino acids, cysteine and phenylalanine included. Only the CDR3 DNA is retained, 45 bases long and in frame from the first base. CDR1 and CDR2, looked up from the germline V gene, are ENHRY and SYGVKD. Only healthy Caucasian donors were included. Library method: 5' RACE. Sequencing was carried out with an Illumina HiSeq 2000. Template switching added a universal primer binding site, and the final cDNA carried a unique molecular identifier that allowed TCR cDNA molecules to be counted accurately. First-strand cDNA for TCR alpha and beta chains was synthesized from specific primers in the conserved constant-segment region. Each cDNA library was double barcoded, with a SMART-Mk sample barcode plus Illumina barcodes, to control for contamination. TruSeq adapter sequences along with Illumina sample barcodes were introduced in two successive PCR steps. The TCR alpha and beta cDNA libraries were sequenced on the Illumina HiSeq platform using custom primers. Per the authors' processing: MiGEC was used to process raw reads and extract unique molecular identifiers, and MiXCR was used to find CDR3 positions. For each individual, recombination models were inferred using an EM algorithm with the repgenHMM and IGoR tools. The tcR package in R was used for shared clonotype analysis, with sharing normalized by the product of cloneset sizes. Out-of-frame nonproductive sequences were analyzed to study raw recombination free of thymic and clonal selection effects. The public reads were reprocessed in TCRdb via fastp at Q25 and MiXCR, keeping in-frame beta chains. Rows merge per CDR3 protein into single entries with the most common DNA and genes. The V and J calls shown here were made by TCRdb, not taken from the authors' results. Here the sample has 1.5 million to 2 million distinct CDR3 sequences; roughly 35% occur a single time. More than 0.25% of the sample is held by the ten biggest clonotypes.

To note about this clonotype: Its binding antigen is unknown. It has no much larger one-base neighbor in the sample; base qualities were not kept.

The sequence was obtained from a newborn girl in good health. The V and J genes are TRBV10-3 and TRBJ1-4; too little of a D gene remains to name it. The specimen sequenced was cord blood. The DNA reads TGTGCCATCAGTGGACACGCGGGGTTCGATGAAAAACTGTTTTTT. This codes for CAISGHAGFDEKLFF.